A single T cell receptor beta chain is shown here with its context. The junction differs from germline at one of its ends, possibly a read error. These data belong to a study of breast tumors, draining lymph nodes, adjacent tissues. A single record per CDR3 protein comes from TCRdb applying MiXCR to the multiplex PCR reads. The sample gives about 60,000 distinct CDR3 sequences, 57% of which show up once; roughly 18% is in the top ten. Germline loops: CDR1 KGHDR, CDR2 SFDVKD. The CDR3 has 12 amino acids. The sample consisted of breast tumor tissue. The chain couples TRBV24-1 to TRBJ2-7; TRBD2 aligns across 7 bases. The sequence was collected from a female donor with breast cancer. Some clones in this sample may be carry-over from other donors' samples. The CDR3 is CATSDSREERYF. The CDR3 DNA reads TGTGCCACCAGTGATTCCCGGGAGGAGCGGTACTTC.